These 5 T cell receptor beta chains originate from one sample sequenced in a study of vaccination effects on CD4 cells after COVID-19. After about 10 days in culture, the CD4+ T cells were isolated. Participants got two doses of BNT162b2 or mRNA-1273 vaccine. Profiling relied on immunoSEQ multiplex PCR, and the TCRdb table lists in-frame clones only, not all of them. The repertoire includes around 50,000 clones, roughly three quarters of them detected once, and around 7% sits in the top ten. These TCRs' antigens remain unknown. Sample: CD4+ T cells from PBMCs cultured without peptide, taken after COVID-19 vaccination. These receptors all come from a human donor who received a COVID-19 vaccine.

This clone has a single count. The rearrangement uses TRBV4-1 and TRBJ1-3; D is ambiguous. Trimming shortened V by 1 base and J by 8 bases, and 18 bases separated the two germline ends. Germline V gene data show CDR1 as MGHRA and CDR2 as YSYEKL. CDR3 length: 16 residues. The CDR3 region is CASSQGVPGSVDTIYF. CDR3 nucleotide sequence: TGCGCCAGCAGCCAAGGAGTTCCGGGGTCGGTTGACACCATATATTTT.

J is TRBJ1-2 and V is TRBV24-1; no firm D call. The CDR3 is made up of 18 amino acids. Looked up from germline, CDR1 is KGHDR and CDR2 is SFDVKD. V was trimmed by 0 bases and J by 0 bases, leaving 16 bases between them. In DNA, the CDR3 is TGTGCCACCAGTGATTTGATGGAAGAGTGTAAGGCTAACTATGGCTACACCTTC. This encodes CATSDLMEECKANYGYTF.

The genes are TRBV3-1 (or the pseudogene TRBV3-2) and TRBJ1-2; 8 bases match TRBD1. The V segment lost 1 base and the J segment 8 bases; nucleotides outside the gene matches: 9. The CDR3 runs to 15 residues. Germline V gene data show CDR1 as LGHDT and CDR2 as YNNKEL (reference sequence). As DNA, the CDR3 is TGTGCCAGCAGCCAAGTTTGGACAGGGTCGTACGGCTACACCTTC. Residues: CASSQVWTGSYGYTF.

The chain recombines TRBV11-2 with TRBJ1-4, with 9 bases identical to TRBD1. Germline CDR1 reads SGHAT; CDR2 reads FQNNGV. This CDR3 has 14 residues. The V segment lost 3 bases and the J segment 12 bases; nucleotides outside the gene matches: 8. The CDR3 region has the DNA TGTGCCAGCAGCTTCCAATCGAGACAGGGGGAACTGTTTTTT. Protein product: CASSFQSRQGELFF.

V is TRBV23-1 and J is TRBJ2-1; 9 positions agree with TRBD1. TRBV23-1 is annotated as an ORF whose role is uncertain. There are 15 residues in the CDR3. V shed 6 bases and J 2 bases; nucleotides not matched to a gene: 5. The CDR3: CASRKQGATYNEQFF. The CDR3 bases are TGCGCCAGCAGGAAACAGGGGGCAACCTACAATGAGCAGTTCTTC.